The present T cell receptor (beta chain) was sequenced within a study of blood T cells in healthy people across ages. Study results and limitations: Across samples, TCR beta diversity tracked strongly with naive T cell percentage. Any changes in expanded clonotypes were possibly confounded, as donor CMV status remained unknown.

A J-beta primer mix and a sample-barcoded 5' primer were used in a second PCR of roughly 6 to 11 cycles. One entry per CDR3 protein, called by TCRdb with MiXCR from the 5' RACE reads. The sample lists about 1,400,000 distinct CDR3 sequences, around 42% seen once, with approximately 7.9% in the top ten. The junction had 11 bases not matched to a gene; V was cut back by 6 bases and J by 8 bases. Germline V gene sequence: CDR1 SQVTM, CDR2 ANQGSEA. The CDR3 has 14 residues. At least 5.5 micrograms of total RNA were extracted per sample. With regard to this clonotype: Its antigen is as yet unknown.

The clonotype originates from a woman aged 18-29 years in good health. The sequenced sample consisted of blood. The chain uses TRBV29-1 and TRBJ2-1; 9 bases match TRBD1. The CDR3 is CSVASGTGFDEQFF. The CDR3 DNA is TGCAGCGTGGCCTCCGGGACAGGGTTCGATGAGCAGTTCTTC.